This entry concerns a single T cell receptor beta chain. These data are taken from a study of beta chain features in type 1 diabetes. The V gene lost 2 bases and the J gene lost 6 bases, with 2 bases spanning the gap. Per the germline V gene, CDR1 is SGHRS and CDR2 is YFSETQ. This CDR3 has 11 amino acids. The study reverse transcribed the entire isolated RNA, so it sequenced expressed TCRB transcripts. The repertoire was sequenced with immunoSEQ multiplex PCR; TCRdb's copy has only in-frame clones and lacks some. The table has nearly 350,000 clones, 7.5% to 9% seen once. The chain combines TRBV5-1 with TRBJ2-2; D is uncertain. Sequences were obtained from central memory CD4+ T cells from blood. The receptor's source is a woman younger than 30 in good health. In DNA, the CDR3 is TGCGCCAGCAGCTTACCCGGGGAGCTGTTTTTT. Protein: CASSLPGELFF.